Below, one T cell receptor beta chain is given with its context. This sample was taken from a study of blood T cell repertoires in COVID-19. At the level of the study: T cells, B-cell-depleted T cells, or PBMCs provided the cDNA or gDNA that served as material.

The CDR3 consists of 14 residues. V was cut by 5 bases and J by 2 bases, with 10 bases left in between. The germline gives CDR1 SGHNT, CDR2 YENEEA. Using immunoSEQ multiplex PCR, the repertoire was profiled, and TCRdb retains in-frame clones only, with some absent. This table has around 140,000 clones, around 80% appearing once. This chain connects TRBV11-3 to TRBJ1-3, with D possibly being TRBD1 (6 bases). The receptor was derived from a man aged 60 to 75 with active or convalescent COVID-19. The sequenced material came from peripheral blood. CDR3 sequence: CASSGRTAGNTIYF. DNA for the CDR3: TGTGCCAGCAGCGGACGGACAGCTGGAAACACCATATATTTT.